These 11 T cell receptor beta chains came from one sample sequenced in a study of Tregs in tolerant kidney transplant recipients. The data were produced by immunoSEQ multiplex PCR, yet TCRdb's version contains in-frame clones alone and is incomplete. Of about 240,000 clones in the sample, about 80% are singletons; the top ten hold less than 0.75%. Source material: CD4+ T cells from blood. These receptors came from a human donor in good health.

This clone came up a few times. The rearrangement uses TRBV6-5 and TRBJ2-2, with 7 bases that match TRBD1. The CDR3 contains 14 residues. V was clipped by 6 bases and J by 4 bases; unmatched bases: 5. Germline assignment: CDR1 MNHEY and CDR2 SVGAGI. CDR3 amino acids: CASSHGQATGELFF. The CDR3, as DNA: TGTGCCAGCAGCCACGGACAGGCCACCGGGGAGCTGTTTTTT.

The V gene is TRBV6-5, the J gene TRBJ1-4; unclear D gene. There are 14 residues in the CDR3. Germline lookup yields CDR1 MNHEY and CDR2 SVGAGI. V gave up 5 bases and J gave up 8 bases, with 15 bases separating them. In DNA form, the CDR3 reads TGTGCCAGCAGTGAACTTAATTACATAGAAAAACTGTTTTTT. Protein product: CASSELNYIEKLFF.

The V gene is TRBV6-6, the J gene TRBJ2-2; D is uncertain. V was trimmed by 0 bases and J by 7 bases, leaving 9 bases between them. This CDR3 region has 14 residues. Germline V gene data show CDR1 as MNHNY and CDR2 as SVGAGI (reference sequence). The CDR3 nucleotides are TGTGCCAGCAGTTACTCGATCGATATCGGGGAGCTGTTTTTT. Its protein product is CASSYSIDIGELFF.

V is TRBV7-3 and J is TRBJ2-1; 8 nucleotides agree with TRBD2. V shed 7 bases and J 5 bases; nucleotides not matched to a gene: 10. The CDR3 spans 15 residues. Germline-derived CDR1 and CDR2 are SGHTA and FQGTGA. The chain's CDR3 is CASNEERGLNNEQFF. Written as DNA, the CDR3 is TGTGCCAGCAATGAGGAGCGGGGGCTCAACAATGAGCAGTTCTTC.

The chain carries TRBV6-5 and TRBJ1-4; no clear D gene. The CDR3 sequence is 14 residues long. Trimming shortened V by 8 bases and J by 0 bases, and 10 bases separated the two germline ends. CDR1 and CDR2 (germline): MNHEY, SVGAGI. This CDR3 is CASGEVSTNEKLFF. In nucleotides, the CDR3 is TGTGCCAGCGGAGAGGTGTCAACTAATGAAAAACTGTTTTTT.

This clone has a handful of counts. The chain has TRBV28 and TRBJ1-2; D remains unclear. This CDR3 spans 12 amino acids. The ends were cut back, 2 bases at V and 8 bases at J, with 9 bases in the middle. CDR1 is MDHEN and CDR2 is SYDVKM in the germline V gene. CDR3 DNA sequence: TGTGCCAGCAGTTTAGAGGGAGTAGGCTACACCTTC. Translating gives CASSLEGVGYTF.

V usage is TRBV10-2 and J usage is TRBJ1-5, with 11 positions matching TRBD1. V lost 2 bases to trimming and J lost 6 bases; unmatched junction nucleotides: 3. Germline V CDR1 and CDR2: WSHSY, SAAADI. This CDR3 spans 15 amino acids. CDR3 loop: CASSELDRGLQPQHF. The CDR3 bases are TGCGCCAGCAGTGAGCTGGACAGGGGGCTTCAGCCCCAGCATTTT.

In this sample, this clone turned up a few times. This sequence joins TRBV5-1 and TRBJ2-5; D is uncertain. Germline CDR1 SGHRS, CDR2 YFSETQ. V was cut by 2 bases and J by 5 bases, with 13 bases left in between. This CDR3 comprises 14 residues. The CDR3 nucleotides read TGCGCCAGCAGCTTAACCTCTACTGGGGAGACCCAGTACTTC. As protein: CASSLTSTGETQYF.

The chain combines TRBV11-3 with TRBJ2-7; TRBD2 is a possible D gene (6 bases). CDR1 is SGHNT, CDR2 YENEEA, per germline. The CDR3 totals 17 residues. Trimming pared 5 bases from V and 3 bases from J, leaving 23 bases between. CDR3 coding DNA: TGTGCCAGCAGCCCAGGTTTAAGTAGCGGAAGGAGCTACGAGCAGTACTTC. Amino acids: CASSPGLSSGRSYEQYF.

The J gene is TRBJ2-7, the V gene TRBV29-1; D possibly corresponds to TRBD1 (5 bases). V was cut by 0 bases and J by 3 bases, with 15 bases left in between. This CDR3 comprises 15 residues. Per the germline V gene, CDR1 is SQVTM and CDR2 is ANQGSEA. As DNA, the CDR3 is TGCAGCGTTGAAGATCTAAAAGGGGCGAACTACGAGCAGTACTTC. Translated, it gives CSVEDLKGANYEQYF.

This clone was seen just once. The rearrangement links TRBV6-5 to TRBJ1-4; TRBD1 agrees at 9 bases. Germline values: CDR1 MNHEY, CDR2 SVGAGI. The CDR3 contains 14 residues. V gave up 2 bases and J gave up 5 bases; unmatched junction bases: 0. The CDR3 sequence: CASSYGTGNEKLFF. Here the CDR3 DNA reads TGTGCCAGCAGTTACGGGACAGGGAATGAAAAACTGTTTTTT.